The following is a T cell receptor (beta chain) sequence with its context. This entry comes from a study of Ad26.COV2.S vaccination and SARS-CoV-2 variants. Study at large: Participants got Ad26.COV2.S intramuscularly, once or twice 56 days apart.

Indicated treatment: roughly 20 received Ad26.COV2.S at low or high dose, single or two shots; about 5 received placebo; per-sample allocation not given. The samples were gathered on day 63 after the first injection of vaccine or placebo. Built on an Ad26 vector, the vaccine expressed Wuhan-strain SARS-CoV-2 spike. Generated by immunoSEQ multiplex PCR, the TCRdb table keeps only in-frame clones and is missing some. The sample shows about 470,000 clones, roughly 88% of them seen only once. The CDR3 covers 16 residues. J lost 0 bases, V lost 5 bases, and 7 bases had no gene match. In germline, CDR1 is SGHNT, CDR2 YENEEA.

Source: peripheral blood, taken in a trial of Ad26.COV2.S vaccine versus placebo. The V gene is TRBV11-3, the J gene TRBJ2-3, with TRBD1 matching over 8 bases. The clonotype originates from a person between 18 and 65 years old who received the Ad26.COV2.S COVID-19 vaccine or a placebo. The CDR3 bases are TGTGCCAGCAGCATTTCAGGGGGCTCAAGCACAGATACGCAGTATTTT. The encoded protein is CASSISGGSSTDTQYF.